This T cell receptor (beta chain) was identified in a study of CD8 T cells in Susac syndrome. The RNA input was about 0.45 to 1 ug, and it was reverse transcribed with random hexamers. Coverage of TCR beta CDR3 amplification by immunoSEQ multiplex PCR extended to 54 Vbeta and 13 Jbeta. Each CDR3 protein is one row after TCRdb ran MiXCR on the immunoSEQ multiplex PCR reads. The data contain some 120,000 distinct CDR3 sequences, 94% of them singletons. Germline V gene lookup returns CDR1 LGHDT and CDR2 YNNKEL (reference sequence). CDR3 length: 16 amino acids. V lost 2 bases and J 2 bases, leaving 12 bases between the germline ends. High-throughput TCR beta sequencing covered peripheral CD8+ and CD4+ T cells. It was healthy donors who served as the controls, matched for age and sex. TEMRA cells underwent FACS enrichment and CD8+ and CD4+ T cells underwent negative isolation.

Input material: CD4+ T cells from PBMCs. This clonotype was sampled from a human donor in good health. V usage is TRBV3-1 and J usage is TRBJ2-2; D gene uncertain. Here the CDR3 DNA reads TGTGCCAGCAGCCAACCCCAAGGACGAAACACCGGGGAGCTGTTTTTT. Protein sequence: CASSQPQGRNTGELFF.